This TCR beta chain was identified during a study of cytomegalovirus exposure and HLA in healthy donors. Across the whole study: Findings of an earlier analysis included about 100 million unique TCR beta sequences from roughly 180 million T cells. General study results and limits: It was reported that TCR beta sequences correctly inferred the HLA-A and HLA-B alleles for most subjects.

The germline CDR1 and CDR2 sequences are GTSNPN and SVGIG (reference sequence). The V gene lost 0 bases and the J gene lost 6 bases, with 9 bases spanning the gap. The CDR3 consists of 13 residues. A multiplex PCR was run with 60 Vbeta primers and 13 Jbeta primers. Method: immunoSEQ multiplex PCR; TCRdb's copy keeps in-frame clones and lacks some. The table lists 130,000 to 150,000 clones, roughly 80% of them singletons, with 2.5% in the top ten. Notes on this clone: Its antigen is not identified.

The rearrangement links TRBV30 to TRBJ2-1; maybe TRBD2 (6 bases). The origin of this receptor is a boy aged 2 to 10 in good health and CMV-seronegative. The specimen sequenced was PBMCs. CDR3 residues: CAWSVAAGNEQFF. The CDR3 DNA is TGTGCCTGGAGTGTAGCAGCGGGCAATGAGCAGTTCTTC.